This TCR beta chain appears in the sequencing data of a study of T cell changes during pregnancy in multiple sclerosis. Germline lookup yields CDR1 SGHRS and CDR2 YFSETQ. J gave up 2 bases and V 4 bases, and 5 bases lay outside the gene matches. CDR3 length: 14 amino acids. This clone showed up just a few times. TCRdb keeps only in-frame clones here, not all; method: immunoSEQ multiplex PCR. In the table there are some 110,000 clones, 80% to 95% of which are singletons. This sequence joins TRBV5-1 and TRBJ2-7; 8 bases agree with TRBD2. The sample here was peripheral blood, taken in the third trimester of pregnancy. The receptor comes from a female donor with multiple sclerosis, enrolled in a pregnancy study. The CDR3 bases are TGCGCCAGCAGCCCCTCTAGCGGGCCCTACGAGCAGTACTTC. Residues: CASSPSSGPYEQYF. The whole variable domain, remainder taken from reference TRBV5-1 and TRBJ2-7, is KAGVTQTPRYLIKTRGQQVTLSCSPISGHRSVSWYQQTPGQGLQFLFEYFSETQRNKGNFPGRFSGRQFSNSRSEMNVSTLELGDSALYLCASSPSSGPYEQYFGPGTRLTVT.